Sequencing of this T cell receptor (beta chain) was carried out in a study of blood T cell repertoires in COVID-19. On the study more broadly: Samples taken during acute and convalescent COVID-19 were collected in the United States, Italy and Spain. The analysed material was cDNA or gDNA that came from T cells, B-cell-depleted T cells, or PBMCs.

Study processing details: Estimated nucleated cell counts came from reference gene primer amplification. Measured with immunoSEQ multiplex PCR; TCRdb has only the in-frame clones, and not every one. V and J calls and clone size are those listed in that table; D and trimming were worked out from the DNA. Of about 43,000 clones in the sample, more than 75% were seen once. V was shortened by 0 bases and J by 2 bases, with 8 bases between the two germline ends. Looked up from germline, CDR1 is SGHDT and CDR2 is YYEEEE. The CDR3 is 15 residues long. Sample: peripheral blood. The gene calls are TRBV5-6 and TRBJ1-4, with D hard to call. The source is a human donor in a cohort sampled during active COVID-19. As DNA, the CDR3 is TGTGCCAGCAGCTTGGCCGGGTACACTAATGAAAAACTGTTTTTT. This gives the protein CASSLAGYTNEKLFF.